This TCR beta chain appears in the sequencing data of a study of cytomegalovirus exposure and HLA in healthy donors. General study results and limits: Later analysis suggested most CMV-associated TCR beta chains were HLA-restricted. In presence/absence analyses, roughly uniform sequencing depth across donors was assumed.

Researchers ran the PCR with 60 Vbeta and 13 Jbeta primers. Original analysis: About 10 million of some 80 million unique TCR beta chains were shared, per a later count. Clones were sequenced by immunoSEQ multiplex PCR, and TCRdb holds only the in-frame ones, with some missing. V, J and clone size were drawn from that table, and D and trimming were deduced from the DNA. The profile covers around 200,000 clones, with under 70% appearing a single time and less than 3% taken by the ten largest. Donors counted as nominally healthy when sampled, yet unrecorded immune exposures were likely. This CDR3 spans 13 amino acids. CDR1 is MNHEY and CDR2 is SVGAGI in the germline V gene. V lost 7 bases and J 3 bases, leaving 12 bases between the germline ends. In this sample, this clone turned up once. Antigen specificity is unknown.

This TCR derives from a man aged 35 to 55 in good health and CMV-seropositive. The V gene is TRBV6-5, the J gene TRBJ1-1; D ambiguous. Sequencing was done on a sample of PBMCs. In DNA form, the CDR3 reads TGTGCCAGCATTCCTAGTCCCTACACTGAAGCTTTCTTT. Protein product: CASIPSPYTEAFF.